Here is one T cell receptor beta chain with its context. Mismatch with germline at one junction end may stem from a read error. Clones were read by immunoSEQ multiplex PCR, and TCRdb kept only the in-frame ones, dropping some. The sample yields approximately 15,000 clones, approximately 74% seen once. This sample is drawn from a study of ipilimumab plus nivolumab after autologous stem cell transplantation. Through week 26, nivolumab 3 mg/kg IV was given weeks 1, 4, 7, 10, then biweekly. This CDR3 comprises 15 residues. The germline CDR1 and CDR2 sequences are SSHAT and FNYEAQ (reference sequence). The V gene is TRBV7-7, the J gene TRBJ2-5; D perhaps matches TRBD2 (6 bases). This TCR derives from a male donor with primary mediastinal lymphoma. The sequencing used PBMCs, collected in a trial of ipilimumab plus nivolumab as post-transplant consolidation. CDR3 DNA: TGTGCTAGCAGCCGGAGGGTCGGTGAGTCGGAGACCCAGTACTTC. Translation: CASSRRVGESETQYF. Complete variable domain (other parts from reference TRBV7-7 and TRBJ2-5): GAGVSQSPRYKVTKRGQDVTLRCDPISSHATLYWYQQALGQGPEFLTYFNYEAQPDKSGLPSDRFSAERPEGSISTLTIQRTEQRDSAMYRCASSRRVGESETQYFGPGTRLLVL.